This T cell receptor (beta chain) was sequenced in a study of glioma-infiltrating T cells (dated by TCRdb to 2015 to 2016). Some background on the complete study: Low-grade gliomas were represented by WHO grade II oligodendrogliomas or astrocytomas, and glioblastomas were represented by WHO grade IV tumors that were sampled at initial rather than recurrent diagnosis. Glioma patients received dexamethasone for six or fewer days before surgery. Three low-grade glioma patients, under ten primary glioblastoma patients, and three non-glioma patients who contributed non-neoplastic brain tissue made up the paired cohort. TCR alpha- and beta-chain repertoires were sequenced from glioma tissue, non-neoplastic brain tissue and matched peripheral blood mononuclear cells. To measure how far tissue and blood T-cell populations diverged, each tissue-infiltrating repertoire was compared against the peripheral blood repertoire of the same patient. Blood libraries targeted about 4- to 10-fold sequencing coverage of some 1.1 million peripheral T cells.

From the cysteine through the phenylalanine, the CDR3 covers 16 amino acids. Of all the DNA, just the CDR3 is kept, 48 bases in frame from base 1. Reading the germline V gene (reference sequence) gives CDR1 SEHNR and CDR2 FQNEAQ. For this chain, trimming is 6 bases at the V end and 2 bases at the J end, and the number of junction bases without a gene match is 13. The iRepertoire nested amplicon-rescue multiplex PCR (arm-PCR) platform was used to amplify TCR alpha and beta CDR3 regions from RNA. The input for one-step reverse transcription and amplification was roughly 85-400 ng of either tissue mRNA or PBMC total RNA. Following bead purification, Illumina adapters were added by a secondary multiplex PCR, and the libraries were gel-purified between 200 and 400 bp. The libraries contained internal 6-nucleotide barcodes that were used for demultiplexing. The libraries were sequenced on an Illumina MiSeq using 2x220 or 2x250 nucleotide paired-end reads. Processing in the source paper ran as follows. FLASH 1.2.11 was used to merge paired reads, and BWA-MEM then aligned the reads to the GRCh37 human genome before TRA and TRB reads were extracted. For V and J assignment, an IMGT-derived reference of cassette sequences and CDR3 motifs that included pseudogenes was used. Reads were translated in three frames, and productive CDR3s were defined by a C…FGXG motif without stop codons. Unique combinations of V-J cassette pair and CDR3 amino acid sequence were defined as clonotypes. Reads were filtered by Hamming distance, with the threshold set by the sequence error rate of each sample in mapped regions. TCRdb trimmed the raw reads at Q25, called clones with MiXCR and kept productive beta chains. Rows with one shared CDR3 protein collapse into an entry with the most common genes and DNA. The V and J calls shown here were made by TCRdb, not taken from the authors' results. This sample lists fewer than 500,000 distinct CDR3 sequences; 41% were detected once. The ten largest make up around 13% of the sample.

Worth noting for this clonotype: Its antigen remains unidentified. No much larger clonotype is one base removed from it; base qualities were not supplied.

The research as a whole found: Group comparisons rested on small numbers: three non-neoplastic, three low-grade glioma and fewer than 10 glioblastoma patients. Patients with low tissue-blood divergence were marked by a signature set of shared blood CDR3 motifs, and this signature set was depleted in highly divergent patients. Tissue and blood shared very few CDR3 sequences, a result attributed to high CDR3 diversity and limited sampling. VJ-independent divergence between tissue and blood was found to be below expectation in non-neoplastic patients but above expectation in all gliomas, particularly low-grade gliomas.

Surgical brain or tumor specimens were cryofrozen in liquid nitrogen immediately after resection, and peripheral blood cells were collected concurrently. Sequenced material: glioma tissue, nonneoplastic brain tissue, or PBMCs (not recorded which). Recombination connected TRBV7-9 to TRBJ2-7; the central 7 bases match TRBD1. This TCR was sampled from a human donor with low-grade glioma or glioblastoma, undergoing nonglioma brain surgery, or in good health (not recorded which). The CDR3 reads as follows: CASSLDTGTATYEQYF. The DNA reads TGTGCCAGCAGTCTAGACACCGGGACAGCCACCTACGAGCAGTACTTC.